This T cell receptor beta chain originates from a study of cytomegalovirus exposure and HLA in healthy donors. The overall study: The approximately 120 validation repertoires, a later analysis reported, used the same platform as the approximately 700 first-cohort repertoires. Study outcomes and limitations: In vitro, three CMV-associated chains proved specific for CMV antigens.

The donors were in the approximately 120-subject validation cohort, distinct from the approximately 730-subject first cohort. The CDR3 is 14 amino acids. The germline gives CDR1 SEHNR, CDR2 FQNEAQ (reference sequence). V shed 7 bases, J shed 4 bases, and the junction held 7 bases outside the gene matches. Using immunoSEQ multiplex PCR, the repertoire was profiled, and TCRdb retains in-frame clones only, with some absent. The sample lists about 140,000 clones, almost 85% occurring once. Notes on this clone: Its antigen is not known.

The sample comprised PBMCs. J is TRBJ1-2 and V is TRBV7-9, with TRBD1 matching 9 bases. The receptor was isolated from a woman aged 25 to 39 in good health and CMV-seronegative. The CDR3 bases are TGTGCCAGCACCATGGGACAGGGAACCTATGGCTACACCTTC. Its translation: CASTMGQGTYGYTF.